Below, 20 T cell receptor beta chains from the same sample are listed, as sequenced in a study of beta chain features in type 1 diabetes (dated by TCRdb to 2016 to 2019). General study outcomes and caveats: Type 1 diabetes patients showed a moderate but significant shortening of TCRB CDR3 length in all four CD4+ subsets.

Their specific antigens are unknown. Library method: the immunoSEQ multiplex PCR assay. The entire isolated RNA was reverse transcribed using the High Capacity cDNA Reverse Transcription Kit, and thus expressed TCRB transcripts were sequenced. As stored in TCRdb, this immuneACCESS dataset retains in-frame rearrangements with V and J assigned. A fraction of the clones does not appear; measured against another copy, unresolved V genes explain less than half of the discrepancy, and the remainder lacks a known reason. The sample yields more than 250,000 clones; just over 20% were counted once. In total, the top ten clones hold less than 0.03% of the sample. The sample was naive CD4+ T cells from blood. The meaning of the sample's cell subset or site label: true naive CD4+ T cells. The source of these receptors is a woman aged 40 to 50 with type 1 diabetes.

V gene TRBV11-2 combines with J gene TRBJ2-1; 12 bases match TRBD2. V lost 4 bases, J lost 8 bases, and 9 bases stayed unmatched. Germline V CDR1 and CDR2: SGHAT, FQNNGV. CDR3 length equals 16 residues. CDR3 residues: CASSSHLAGGRDEQFF. CDR3 DNA: TGTGCCAGCAGCTCCCATCTAGCGGGGGGGCGGGATGAGCAGTTCTTC.

The gene calls are TRBV7-2 and TRBJ1-1; the D is unclear. Germline CDR1 and CDR2: SGHTA and FQGNSA. The CDR3 spans 14 residues. V lost 4 bases, J lost 1 base, and 10 bases lay in between. The CDR3 DNA follows: TGTGCCAGCAGCTCCGGGTCTTCGAACACTGAAGCTTTCTTT. Its protein is CASSSGSSNTEAFF.

V usage is TRBV4-1 and J usage is TRBJ2-3; D possibly corresponds to TRBD1 (5 bases). Germline CDR1 MGHRA, CDR2 YSYEKL. Trimming stripped 0 bases from V and 2 bases from J, with 15 bases between. The CDR3 sequence is 17 residues long. The CDR3 nucleotides are TGCGCCAGCAGCCAAGATAAAAGGGGCGCGTTCACAGATACGCAGTATTTT. Its protein is CASSQDKRGAFTDTQYF.

The chain links TRBV27 to TRBJ2-1; 12 bases fit TRBD2. The CDR3 runs 15 residues. Germline values: CDR1 MNHEY, CDR2 SMNVEV (reference sequence). The junction had 0 bases not matched to a gene; V was cut back by 6 bases and J by 0 bases. The CDR3 loop reads CASRTSGGSYNEQFF. In DNA, the CDR3 is TGTGCCAGCAGGACTAGCGGGGGCTCCTACAATGAGCAGTTCTTC.

This chain joins TRBV15 and TRBJ1-1; D call uncertain. Trimming took off 0 bases at V and 0 bases at J, with 5 bases between the two ends. The CDR3 spans 14 residues. Germline V gene sequence: CDR1 LNHNV, CDR2 YYDKDF (reference sequence). CDR3 nucleotides: TGTGCCACCAGCAGAGATGGCCTGAACACTGAAGCTTTCTTT. This translates into CATSRDGLNTEAFF.

The chain joins TRBV11-1 to TRBJ2-3; unclear D gene. Germline-derived CDR1 and CDR2 are SGHAT and FQDESV (reference sequence). This CDR3 contains 15 residues. V was pared by 0 bases and J by 3 bases, with 10 bases between. The DNA for the CDR3 is TGTGCCAGCAGCTTAGCGGGCGACGGTACAGATACGCAGTATTTT. Protein: CASSLAGDGTDTQYF.

The genes are TRBV9 and TRBJ1-1, with D perhaps matching TRBD1 (6 bases). The germline V gene encodes CDR1 SGDLS and CDR2 YYNGEE. There are 13 residues in the CDR3. The ends were cut back, 6 bases at V and 2 bases at J, with 11 bases in the middle. Here the CDR3 DNA reads TGTGCCAGCAATACAGGGCCTAACACTGAAGCTTTCTTT. Its translation is CASNTGPNTEAFF.

This clone has just a few counts. The chain is built from TRBV2 and TRBJ1-2; D perhaps matches TRBD1 (5 bases). This CDR3 comprises 11 residues. Germline V lookup: CDR1 SNHLY, CDR2 FYNNEI. V was trimmed by 4 bases and J by 14 bases, leaving 14 bases between them. DNA of the CDR3: TGTGCCAGCAGTGGCCAGGCGGGGGGGACCTTC. As protein: CASSGQAGGTF.

The V call is TRBV5-6, the J call TRBJ2-3, with 8 bases identical to TRBD2. The germline gives CDR1 SGHDT, CDR2 YYEEEE. After removal of 1 base from V and 0 bases from J, the junction contained 1 base not matched to a gene. This CDR3 contains 15 residues. CDR3 amino acids: CASSLTGGSTDTQYF. The CDR3 DNA reads TGTGCCAGCAGCTTGACGGGGGGGAGCACAGATACGCAGTATTTT. The entire variable domain, with the rest obtained from reference TRBV5-6 and TRBJ2-3, is as follows: DAGVTQSPTHLIKTRGQQVTLRCSPKSGHDTVSWYQQALGQGPQFIFQYYEEEERQRGNFPDRFSGHQFPNYSSELNVNALLLGDSALYLCASSLTGGSTDTQYFGPGTRLTVL.

This clone has just a few counts. V and J are TRBV15 and TRBJ2-5, with D possibly matching TRBD2 (5 bases). The CDR3 is 15 residues long. Trimming left V 3 bases short and J 1 base short, with 12 bases between. The germline V gene has CDR1 LNHNV and CDR2 YYDKDF (reference sequence). In DNA, the CDR3 is TGTGCCACCAGCAGTTTAGACTATTCCCAAGAGACCCAGTACTTC. Translated, it gives CATSSLDYSQETQYF.

J is TRBJ2-1 and V is TRBV9, with D perhaps TRBD1 (6 bases). The germline V and J ends were trimmed by 0 bases and 8 bases, with 12 bases remaining between them. CDR3 length: 14 amino acids. From germline, CDR1 is SGDLS and CDR2 YYNGEE. The CDR3 DNA follows: TGTGCCAGCAGCGTAGGTGGGACATTCGATGAGCAGTTCTTC. It is translated as CASSVGGTFDEQFF.

This clone has just a few counts. The chain links TRBV6-6 to TRBJ2-2, with TRBD1 as a possible D gene (6 bases). V was shortened by 6 bases and J by 6 bases, with 8 bases between the two germline ends. This CDR3 is 12 amino acids long. Germline assignment: CDR1 MNHNY and CDR2 SVGAGI (reference sequence). The CDR3 DNA reads TGTGCCAGCAGAGCAGGGGCCGGGGAGCTGTTTTTT. Its protein is CASRAGAGELFF.

The CDR3: CASGGPSPDRGYTF. The CDR3 region has the DNA TGCGCCAGCGGCGGCCCCTCTCCGGACAGAGGCTACACCTTC. The V and J genes are TRBV5-1 and TRBJ1-2, with D perhaps matching TRBD1 (6 bases). Germline lookup yields CDR1 SGHRS and CDR2 YFSETQ. The germline V and J ends were trimmed by 7 bases and 8 bases, with 21 bases remaining between them. The CDR3 runs to 14 residues.

CDR3 loop: CASTRGALDNSPLHF. Written as DNA, the CDR3 is TGTGCCAGCACCAGAGGAGCACTAGATAATTCACCCCTCCACTTT. The J gene is TRBJ1-6, the V gene TRBV7-9; D is unclear. CDR1 SEHNR and CDR2 FQNEAQ come from the germline V gene (reference sequence). The CDR3 sequence is 15 residues long. The V and J ends lost 7 bases and 5 bases respectively, with 15 bases between them. The complete variable domain, with remaining parts taken from reference TRBV7-9 and TRBJ1-6, reads DTGVSQNPRHKITKRGQNVTFRCDPISEHNRLYWYRQTLGQGPEFLTYFQNEAQLEKSRLLSDRFSAERPKGSFSTLEIQRTEQGDSAMYLCASTRGALDNSPLHFGNGTRLTVT.

This chain connects TRBV30 to TRBJ2-7; a weak D match, TRBD1 (5 bases). Germline lookup yields CDR1 GTSNPN and CDR2 SVGIG (reference sequence). The V end lost 8 bases, the J end lost 3 bases, and 20 bases lay between the germline ends. This CDR3 has 14 amino acids. The CDR3 protein is CARSNGALGYEQYF. The CDR3 DNA follows: TGTGCCCGAAGTAATGGGGCTTTGGGCTACGAGCAGTACTTC.

DNA for the CDR3: TGTGCCAGCAGCCAAGAACCCGGGACTAGCGCACTGCATGAGCAGTTCTTC. Its protein product is CASSQEPGTSALHEQFF. J is TRBJ2-1 and V is TRBV4-2, with 10 positions matching TRBD2. The germline V gene encodes CDR1 LGHNA and CDR2 YNFKEQ. The junction had 10 bases not matched to a gene; V was cut back by 0 bases and J by 8 bases. CDR3 length equals 17 residues.

This clone was seen only a few times. A junction boundary mismatches the germline segment, possibly from a read error. The V call is TRBV5-4, the J call TRBJ1-4; 7 bases map to TRBD1. The CDR3 runs 17 residues. CDR1 is SGHNT, CDR2 YYREEE, per germline (reference sequence). The CDR3 coding sequence is TGTGCCAGCAGGTTGGGTGGGACAGCCACAACTAATGAAAAACTGTTTTTT. It translates to CASRLGGTATTNEKLFF.

In this sample, this clone turned up a few times. The chain joins TRBV29-1 to TRBJ2-2; no firm D call. The CDR3 totals 12 residues. The V and J ends lost 6 bases and 7 bases respectively, with 12 bases between them. The V gene's germline CDR1 is SQVTM and CDR2 ANQGSEA. CDR3 DNA sequence: TGCAGCGTCCGTCGGGTGGGCGGGGAGCTGTTTTTT. This encodes CSVRRVGGELFF.

The chain combines TRBV13 with TRBJ2-2; D unresolved. V was pared by 1 base and J by 6 bases, with 6 bases between. The CDR3 sequence is 13 residues long. Germline V gene lookup returns CDR1 PRHDT and CDR2 FYEKMQ (reference sequence). CDR3 protein: CASSLVGSGELFF. For the CDR3, the DNA is TGTGCCAGCAGCTTAGTCGGGTCCGGGGAGCTGTTTTTT.

The chain carries TRBV28 and TRBJ1-1, with 7 nucleotides matching TRBD1. J was trimmed by 1 base and V by 9 bases; bases with no gene match: 5. Germline V CDR1 and CDR2: MDHEN, SYDVKM. The CDR3 extends over 13 amino acids. CDR3 in amino acids: CASITGANTEAFF. DNA of the CDR3: TGTGCCAGTATCACAGGGGCGAACACTGAAGCTTTCTTT.